This T cell receptor (beta chain) was obtained from a study of T cell responses to AZD1222 COVID-19 vaccine. For the study at large: Second doses were pooled across both intervals (about 4 or about 12 weeks). Study results and limitations: Donors in the cohort were predominantly white British and more often female, and clonal diversity was possibly underestimated. The number of AZD1222 recipients seropositive at baseline was only five to seven. Two AZD1222 administrations were followed by greater Spike-specific TCR breadth and depth.

About this clone: Its target is unknown.

Data came from immunoSEQ multiplex PCR; TCRdb stores just in-frame clones and leaves some out. The sample carries about 130,000 clones, 85% to 90% recorded once. J gave up 4 bases and V 4 bases, and 6 bases lay outside the gene matches. CDR3 size: 15 residues. Germline CDR1 reads SEHNR; CDR2 reads FQNEAQ (reference sequence). This sequence joins TRBV7-9 and TRBJ1-5, with 8 bases aligning to TRBD1. The clonotype originates from an adult in good health. The source was peripheral blood, collected on day 0 of AZD1222 vaccination. CDR3 residues: CASSSDRGSNQPQHF. The CDR3, as DNA: TGTGCCAGCAGCTCCGACAGGGGAAGTAATCAGCCCCAGCATTTT.